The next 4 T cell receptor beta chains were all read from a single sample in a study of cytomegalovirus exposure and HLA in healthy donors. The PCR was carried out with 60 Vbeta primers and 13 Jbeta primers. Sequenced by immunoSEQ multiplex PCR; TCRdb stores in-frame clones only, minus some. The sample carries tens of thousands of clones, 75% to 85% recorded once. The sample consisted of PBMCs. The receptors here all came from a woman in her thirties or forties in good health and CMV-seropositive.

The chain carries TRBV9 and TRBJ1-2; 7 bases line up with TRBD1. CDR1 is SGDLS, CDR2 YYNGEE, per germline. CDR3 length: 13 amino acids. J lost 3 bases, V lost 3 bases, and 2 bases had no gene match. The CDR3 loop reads CASSEGQYYGYTF. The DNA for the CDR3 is TGTGCCAGCAGCGAGGGACAGTACTATGGCTACACCTTC.

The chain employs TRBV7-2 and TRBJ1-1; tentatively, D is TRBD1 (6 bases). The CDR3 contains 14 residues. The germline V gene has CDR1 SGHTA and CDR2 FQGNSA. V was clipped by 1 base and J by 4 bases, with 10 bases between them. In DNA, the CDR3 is TGTGCCAGCAGCTTAGGCAGAGGGGGCACTGAAGCTTTCTTT. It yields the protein CASSLGRGGTEAFF.

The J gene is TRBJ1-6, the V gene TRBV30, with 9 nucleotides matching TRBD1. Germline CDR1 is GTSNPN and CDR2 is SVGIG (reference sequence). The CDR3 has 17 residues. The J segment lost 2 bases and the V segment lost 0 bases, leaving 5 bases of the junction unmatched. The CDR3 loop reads CAWSVGTGMTYNSPLHF. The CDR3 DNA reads TGTGCCTGGAGTGTTGGGACAGGGATGACCTATAATTCACCCCTCCACTTT.

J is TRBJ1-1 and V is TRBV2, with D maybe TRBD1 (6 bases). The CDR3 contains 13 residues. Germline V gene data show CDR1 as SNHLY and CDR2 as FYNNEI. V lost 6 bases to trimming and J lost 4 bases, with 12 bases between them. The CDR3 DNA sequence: TGTGCCAGCAGAGGGCGGGGGCTCACTGAAGCTTTCTTT. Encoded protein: CASRGRGLTEAFF.